Below are 3 T cell receptor beta chains sequenced from a single sample in a study of T cells in Graves' hyperthyroidism and ophthalmopathy. Amplification of TCR beta CDR3 regions used RNA as the template. The HTBI set primed first-round TCR CDR3 RT-PCR. TCRdb re-called the multiplex PCR reads through MiXCR, storing one row per CDR3 protein. The sample comprises fewer than 450,000 distinct CDR3 sequences, around 15% of which are singletons, and around 20% rests with the top ten. Sequences were obtained from blood. These receptors were collected from a woman aged 60-75 years with Graves' ophthalmopathy.

J is TRBJ2-1 and V is TRBV5-5, with a weak D call TRBD2 (6 bases). From germline, CDR1 is SGHKS and CDR2 YYEKEE (reference sequence). Trimming stripped 2 bases from V and 9 bases from J, with 18 bases between. This CDR3 is built from 15 residues. The chain's CDR3 is CASSFGGTLLGEQFF. In DNA form, the CDR3 reads TGTGCCAGCAGCTTTGGCGGGACCCTATTGGGTGAGCAGTTCTTC.

The chain combines TRBV2 with TRBJ2-7; 14 bases fit TRBD2. The CDR3 runs to 15 residues. CDR1 and CDR2 from the germline V gene are SNHLY and FYNNEI. Trimming cost V 10 bases and J 3 bases; bases outside gene matches: 8. The CDR3 spells CATLGLAGDHYEQYF. The CDR3 DNA sequence: TGTGCCACCTTGGGACTAGCGGGAGACCACTACGAGCAGTACTTC.

This clonotype was observed many times. The chain carries TRBV5-1 and TRBJ1-6; 10 positions agree with TRBD1. In germline, CDR1 is SGHRS, CDR2 YFSETQ. V shed 0 bases, J shed 10 bases, and the junction held 4 bases outside the gene matches. The CDR3 consists of 15 residues. The CDR3 coding sequence is TGCGCCAGCAGCTTGGTGGGGACAGGGGACTCACCCCTCCACTTT. Residues: CASSLVGTGDSPLHF. The variable domain in full, with the rest retrieved from reference TRBV5-1 and TRBJ1-6, is KAGVTQTPRYLIKTRGQQVTLSCSPISGHRSVSWYQQTPGQGLQFLFEYFSETQRNKGNFPGRFSGRQFSNSRSEMNVSTLELGDSALYLCASSLVGTGDSPLHFGNGTRLTVT.